This record looks at one T cell receptor beta chain sequence and its context. Its antigen remains unknown. The data were obtained in a study of T cell responses to AZD1222 COVID-19 vaccine. Sequenced by immunoSEQ multiplex PCR; TCRdb stores in-frame clones only, minus some. The top ten hold roughly 1.4% of the sample, which has roughly 120,000 clones, 85% to 95% seen once. Study findings and constraints: Mapped onto spike, vaccine-associated CD4 TCRs spanned it and were dominant at 160-218 and 743-854.

This receptor was obtained from an adult who received the AZD1222 COVID-19 vaccine. The material sequenced was peripheral blood, taken 28 days after the second AZD1222 dose.

CDR3 nucleotide sequence: TGTGCCAGCAGAGGACAGTTGTATGGAAACACCATATATTTT. Encoded protein: CASRGQLYGNTIYF. The chain couples TRBV2 to TRBJ1-3, with D tentatively TRBD1 (6 bases). Looked up from germline, CDR1 is SNHLY and CDR2 is FYNNEI. There are 14 residues in the CDR3. The V end lost 6 bases, the J end lost 3 bases, and 12 bases lay between the germline ends.